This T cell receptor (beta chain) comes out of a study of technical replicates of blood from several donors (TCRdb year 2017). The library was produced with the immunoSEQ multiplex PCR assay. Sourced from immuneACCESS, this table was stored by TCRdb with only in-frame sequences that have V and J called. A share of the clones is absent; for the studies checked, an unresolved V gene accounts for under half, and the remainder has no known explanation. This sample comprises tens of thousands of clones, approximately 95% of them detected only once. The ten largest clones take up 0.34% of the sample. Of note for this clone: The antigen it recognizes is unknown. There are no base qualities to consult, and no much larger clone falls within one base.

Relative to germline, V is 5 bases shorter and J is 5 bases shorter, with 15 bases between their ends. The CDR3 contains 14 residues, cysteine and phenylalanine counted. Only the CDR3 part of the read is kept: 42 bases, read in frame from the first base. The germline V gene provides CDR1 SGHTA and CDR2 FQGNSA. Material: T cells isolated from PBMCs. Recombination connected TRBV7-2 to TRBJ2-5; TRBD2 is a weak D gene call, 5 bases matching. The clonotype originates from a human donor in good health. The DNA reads TGTGCCAGCAGCCCGGAGGTTGTGGGGGAGACCCAGTACTTC. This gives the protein CASSPEVVGETQYF.